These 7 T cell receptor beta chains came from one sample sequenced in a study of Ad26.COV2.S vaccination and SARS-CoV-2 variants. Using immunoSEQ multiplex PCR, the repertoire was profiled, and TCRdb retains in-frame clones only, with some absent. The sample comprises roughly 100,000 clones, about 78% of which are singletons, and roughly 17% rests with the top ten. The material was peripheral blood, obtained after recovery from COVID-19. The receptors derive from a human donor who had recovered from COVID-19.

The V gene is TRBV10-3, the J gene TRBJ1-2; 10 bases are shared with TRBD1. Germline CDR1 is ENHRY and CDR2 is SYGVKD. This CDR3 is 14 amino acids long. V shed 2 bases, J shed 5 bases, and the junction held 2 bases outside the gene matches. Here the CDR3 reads CAISEGGQGYGYTF. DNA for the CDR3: TGTGCCATCAGTGAGGGGGGACAGGGGTATGGCTACACCTTC.

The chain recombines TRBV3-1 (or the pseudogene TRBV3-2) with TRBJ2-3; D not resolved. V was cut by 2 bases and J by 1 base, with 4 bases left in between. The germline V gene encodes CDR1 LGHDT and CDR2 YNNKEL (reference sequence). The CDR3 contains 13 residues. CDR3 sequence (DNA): TGTGCCAGCAGCCAAAGGGGCACAGATACGCAGTATTTT. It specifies CASSQRGTDTQYF.

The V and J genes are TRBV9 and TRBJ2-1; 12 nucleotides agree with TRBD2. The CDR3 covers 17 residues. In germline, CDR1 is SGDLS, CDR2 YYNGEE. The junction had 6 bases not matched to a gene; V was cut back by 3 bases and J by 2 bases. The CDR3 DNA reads TGTGCCAGCAGCGCAGGACTAGCGGGGTCACCCTACAATGAGCAGTTCTTC. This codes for CASSAGLAGSPYNEQFF.

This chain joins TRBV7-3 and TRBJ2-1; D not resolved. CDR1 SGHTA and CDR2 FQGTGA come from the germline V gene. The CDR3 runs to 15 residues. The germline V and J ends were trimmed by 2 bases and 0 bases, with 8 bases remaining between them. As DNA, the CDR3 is TGTGCCAGCAGCTTAGCACTAAGCTCCTACAATGAGCAGTTCTTC. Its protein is CASSLALSSYNEQFF. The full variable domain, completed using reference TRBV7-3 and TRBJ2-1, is GAGVSQTPSNKVTEKGKYVELRCDPISGHTALYWYRQSLGQGPEFLIYFQGTGAADDSGLPNDRFFAVRPEGSVSTLKIQRTERGDSAVYLCASSLALSSYNEQFFGPGTRLTVL.

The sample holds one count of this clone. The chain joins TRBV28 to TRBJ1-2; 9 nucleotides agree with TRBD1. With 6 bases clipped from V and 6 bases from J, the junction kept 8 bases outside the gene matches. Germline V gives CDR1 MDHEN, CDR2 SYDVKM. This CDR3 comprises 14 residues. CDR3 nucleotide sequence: TGTGCCAGCAGCGCAACAGGGGGCCATAATGGCTACACCTTC. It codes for CASSATGGHNGYTF.

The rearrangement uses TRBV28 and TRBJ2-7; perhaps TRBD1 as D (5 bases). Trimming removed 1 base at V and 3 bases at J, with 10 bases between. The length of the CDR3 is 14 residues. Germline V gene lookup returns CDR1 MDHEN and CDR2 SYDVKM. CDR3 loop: CASSLSHRLYEQYF. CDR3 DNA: TGTGCCAGCAGTTTATCCCACAGGCTCTACGAGCAGTACTTC.

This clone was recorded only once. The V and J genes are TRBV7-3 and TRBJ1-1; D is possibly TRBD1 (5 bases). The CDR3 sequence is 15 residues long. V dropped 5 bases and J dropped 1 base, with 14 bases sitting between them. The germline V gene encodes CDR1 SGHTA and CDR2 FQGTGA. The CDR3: CASSRDGNQNTEAFF. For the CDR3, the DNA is TGTGCCAGCAGCAGGGACGGAAACCAGAACACTGAAGCTTTCTTT.